The sequence of this T cell receptor beta chain was determined in a study of T-cell reconstitution after alpha-beta-depleted transplantation in children. Worth noting for this clonotype: The antigen is not known.

Construction of the TCRbeta library involved unique molecular identifiers. One entry per CDR3 protein results from TCRdb running MiXCR on the PCR reads. The sample records approximately 650,000 distinct CDR3 sequences, 13% being singletons. Study findings and constraints: Some patients' high day-60 TCRbeta diversity was attributed to recipient cells surviving conditioning. Expanded clones from the graft, numbering several hundred, reportedly supplied alpha-beta T cells about two months after transplant. The main origin of T-cell counts and diversity one year after transplant was newly produced T cells.

Per the germline V gene, CDR1 is SGHRS and CDR2 is YFSETQ. The CDR3 runs 15 residues. V was clipped by 0 bases and J by 1 base, with 9 bases between them. The chain carries TRBV5-1 and TRBJ2-3; TRBD1 is a possible D gene (5 bases). This specimen consisted of PBMCs, obtained before TCRalphabeta/CD19-depleted stem cell transplant. The clonotype was recovered from a girl aged 2 to 10 with congenital amegakaryocytic thrombocytopenia, due to receive a stem cell transplant. CDR3 residues: CASSLAQAGTDTQYF. The DNA for the CDR3 is TGCGCCAGCAGCTTGGCACAGGCCGGCACAGATACGCAGTATTTT.